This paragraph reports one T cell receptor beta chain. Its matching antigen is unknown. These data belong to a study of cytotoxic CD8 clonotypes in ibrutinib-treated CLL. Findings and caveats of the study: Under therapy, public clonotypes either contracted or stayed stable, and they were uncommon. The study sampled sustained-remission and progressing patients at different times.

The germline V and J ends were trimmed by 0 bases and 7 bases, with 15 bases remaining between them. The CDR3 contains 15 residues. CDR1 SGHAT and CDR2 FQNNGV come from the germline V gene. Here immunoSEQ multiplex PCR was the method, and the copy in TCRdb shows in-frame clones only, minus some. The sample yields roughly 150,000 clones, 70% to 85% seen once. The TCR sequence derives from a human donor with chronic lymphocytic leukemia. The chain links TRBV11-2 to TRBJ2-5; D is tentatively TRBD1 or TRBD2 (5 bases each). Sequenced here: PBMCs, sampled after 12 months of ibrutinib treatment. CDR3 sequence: CASSLDQRPGGTQYF. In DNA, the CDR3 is TGTGCCAGCAGCTTAGACCAGCGACCTGGGGGGACCCAGTACTTC.